One and the same sample provided the 27 T cell receptor beta chains below, sequenced in a study of blood T cell repertoires in COVID-19. Clones were sequenced by immunoSEQ multiplex PCR, and TCRdb holds only the in-frame ones, with some missing. Among about 420,000 clones listed, roughly 90% were seen once. Input material: peripheral blood. These receptor sequences come from a man aged 18-30 years with COVID-19, enrolled during active disease.

This clone was seen only once. CDR3 DNA: TGTGCCAGCAGTGAGAAGAGGGGCTACACCTTC. Translated, it gives CASSEKRGYTF. This chain joins TRBV2 and TRBJ1-2; D not certain. The CDR3 covers 11 residues. Trimming pared 3 bases from V and 8 bases from J, leaving 7 bases between. CDR1 and CDR2 (germline): SNHLY, FYNNEI.

The chain has TRBV12-3 or TRBV12-4 and TRBJ2-3; D uncertain. The CDR3 is 13 residues long. Trimming took 6 bases from V and 11 from J, leaving 18 bases between them. The CDR3 is CASSISPLRGQYF. CDR3 nucleotide sequence: TGTGCCAGCAGCATTTCCCCCCTTCGAGGGCAGTATTTT.

This clone turned up a few times. The V and J genes are TRBV28 and TRBJ2-1, with a weak D call TRBD1 (6 bases). Deletions cut 6 bases from V and 0 bases from J, with 18 bases between. Per the germline V gene, CDR1 is MDHEN and CDR2 is SYDVKM. The CDR3 contains 17 residues. The CDR3: CASSPMGARSSYNEQFF. CDR3 coding DNA: TGTGCCAGCAGCCCGATGGGGGCTAGGAGCTCCTACAATGAGCAGTTCTTC.

The chain carries TRBV7-2 and TRBJ2-2; the match to TRBD2 covers 10 bases. The CDR3 is 19 residues long. Germline CDR1 SGHTA, CDR2 FQGNSA. V was pared by 5 bases and J by 7 bases, with 19 bases of the junction left unmatched. CDR3 amino acids: CASSPKRSGRAFNHGELFF. The DNA for the CDR3 is TGTGCCAGCAGCCCAAAACGGAGCGGGAGGGCCTTTAATCACGGGGAGCTGTTTTTT.

The chain employs TRBV11-2 and TRBJ2-5, with no clear D. Per the germline V gene, CDR1 is SGHAT and CDR2 is FQNNGV. CDR3 length equals 13 residues. The V and J ends lost 1 base and 5 bases respectively, with 8 bases between them. CDR3 protein: CASSLAHQETQYF. The CDR3 DNA sequence: TGTGCCAGCAGCTTAGCGCATCAGGAGACCCAGTACTTC.

The DNA for the CDR3 is TGTGCCAGCAGTGACCCCCGACAGGTAAAGGGGTACGAGCAGTACTTC. Protein product: CASSDPRQVKGYEQYF. The chain has TRBV25-1 and TRBJ2-7, with TRBD1 as a possible D gene (6 bases). The germline CDR1 and CDR2 sequences are MGHDK and SYGVNS. This CDR3 comprises 16 residues. Between the trimmed V and J ends, which lost 3 bases and 4 bases, there was a span of 19 bases.

The chain is built from TRBV29-1 and TRBJ1-4, with 8 bases fitting TRBD1. Losses at the gene ends were 5 bases for V and 7 bases for J; bases not matched to a gene: 3. In germline, CDR1 is SQVTM, CDR2 ANQGSEA. This CDR3 is built from 12 residues. The CDR3 protein is CSVLTGVEKLFF. CDR3 coding DNA: TGCAGCGTTTTGACAGGGGTTGAAAAACTGTTTTTT.

This rearrangement joins TRBV9 to TRBJ1-5; D is unclear. The CDR3 has 13 residues. V lost 3 bases to trimming and J lost 4 bases, with 8 bases between them. Germline V lookup: CDR1 SGDLS, CDR2 YYNGEE. The CDR3 DNA sequence: TGTGCCAGCAGCGAGGCCAGGAATCAGCCCCAGCATTTT. Translating gives CASSEARNQPQHF.

The CDR3 loop reads CASSSTTDSGNTIYF. CDR3 in DNA: TGTGCCAGTAGTAGCACGACAGATTCTGGAAACACCATATATTTT. The J gene is TRBJ1-3, the V gene TRBV19; a possible D gene is TRBD1 (5 bases). This CDR3 is 15 amino acids long. Per the germline V gene, CDR1 is LNHDA and CDR2 is SQIVND (reference sequence). Trimming pared 4 bases from V and 1 base from J, leaving 11 bases between.

V is TRBV4-1 and J is TRBJ2-7; tentative D call: TRBD1 (5 bases). The CDR3 length is 13 residues. With 4 bases removed from V and 3 bases from J, the gap between germline ends came to 10 bases. Per the germline V gene, CDR1 is MGHRA and CDR2 is YSYEKL. CDR3 sequence: CASSPGHDYEQYF. CDR3 nucleotides: TGCGCCAGCAGCCCCGGACATGACTACGAGCAGTACTTC.

This clone appeared once. The chain recombines TRBV5-6 with TRBJ2-1; D might be TRBD2 (5 bases). The ends were cut back, 0 bases at V and 4 bases at J, with 8 bases in the middle. Germline V gene lookup returns CDR1 SGHDT and CDR2 YYEEEE. CDR3 size: 14 residues. The CDR3 DNA reads as TGTGCCAGCAGCTTGGTGCGAGGGTACAATGAGCAGTTCTTC. It yields the protein CASSLVRGYNEQFF.

The V call is TRBV3-1 (or the pseudogene TRBV3-2), the J call TRBJ2-5; D might be TRBD1 (5 bases). Trimming removed 5 bases from V and 4 bases from J, with 8 bases in between. The CDR3 loop spans 12 amino acids. From germline, CDR1 is LGHDT and CDR2 YNNKEL (reference sequence). This CDR3 is CASSIQGETQYF. CDR3 DNA sequence: TGTGCCAGCAGCATCCAGGGAGAGACCCAGTACTTC.

This clone is a singleton in its sample. V and J are TRBV7-2 and TRBJ2-5, with 8 bases aligning to TRBD2. This CDR3 has 16 residues. From germline, CDR1 is SGHTA and CDR2 FQGNSA. The J segment lost 6 bases and the V segment lost 1 base, leaving 10 bases of the junction unmatched. DNA for the CDR3: TGTGCCAGCAGCTTAGAGTCTTCGGGGGGGAGAAAGACCCAGTACTTC. This gives the protein CASSLESSGGRKTQYF.

J is TRBJ1-2 and V is TRBV4-2; TRBD1 matches 10 bases. The CDR3 loop spans 16 amino acids. Per germline, CDR1 LGHNA and CDR2 YNFKEQ. Unmatched junction bases numbered 7, after V lost 0 bases and J lost 6 bases. CDR3 protein: CASSQDEGQGRDGYTF. The CDR3, as DNA: TGTGCCAGCAGCCAAGATGAGGGACAGGGGAGGGATGGCTACACCTTC.

The J gene is TRBJ2-3, the V gene TRBV6-1; TRBD1 is a possible D gene (6 bases). With 3 bases removed from V and 2 bases from J, the gap between germline ends came to 12 bases. Germline CDR1 reads MNHNS; CDR2 reads SASEGT. CDR3 length: 15 amino acids. The CDR3 loop reads CASSEGQLHTDTQYF. The CDR3 nucleotides are TGTGCCAGCAGTGAGGGACAACTACACACAGATACGCAGTATTTT.

The chain is built from TRBV6-1 and TRBJ1-6; D possibly corresponds to TRBD1 (5 bases). Trimming left V 2 bases short and J 7 bases short, with 12 bases between. CDR1 and CDR2 (germline): MNHNS, SASEGT. The CDR3 totals 15 residues. This CDR3 is CASSERGYDNSPLHF. As DNA, the CDR3 is TGTGCCAGCAGTGAAAGGGGTTACGACAATTCACCCCTCCACTTT.

V gene TRBV10-1 combines with J gene TRBJ2-7, with 8 bases identical to TRBD2. The ends lost 3 bases at V and 6 bases at J; junction bases unmatched: 7. Germline values: CDR1 WNHNN, CDR2 SYGVQD (reference sequence). CDR3 length: 14 amino acids. CDR3: CASSDPGLASEQYF. The CDR3 DNA is TGCGCCAGCAGTGACCCCGGACTAGCCTCCGAGCAGTACTTC.

J is TRBJ2-1 and V is TRBV19; D is possibly TRBD2 (6 bases). The CDR3 consists of 15 residues. V was cut by 4 bases and J by 2 bases, with 12 bases left in between. Looked up from germline, CDR1 is LNHDA and CDR2 is SQIVND (reference sequence). CDR3 sequence reads: CASSTAGPTYNEQFF. For the CDR3, the DNA is TGTGCCAGTAGTACCGCGGGACCAACCTACAATGAGCAGTTCTTC.

The chain combines TRBV12-3 or TRBV12-4 with TRBJ2-5, with D tentatively TRBD2 (5 bases). CDR3 length: 13 amino acids. Deletions cut 7 bases from V and 9 bases from J, with 18 bases between. CDR3 in DNA: TGTGCCAGCACCCCTGAGAGGGAGAAGCCCCAGTACTTC. Protein product: CASTPEREKPQYF.

As concerns this clone: Other DNA sequences in this sample translate to the same CDR3. CDR3 nucleotide sequence: TGTGCCAGCAGCTTGCTAGCGGGAGGTGACAATGAGCAGTTCTTC. Translating gives CASSLLAGGDNEQFF. This chain uses TRBV7-3 with TRBJ2-1; 11 bases match TRBD2. CDR1 is SGHTA and CDR2 is FQGTGA in the germline V gene. The CDR3 spans 15 residues. The J segment lost 5 bases and the V segment lost 3 bases, leaving 3 bases of the junction unmatched.

The V and J genes are TRBV15 and TRBJ1-1, with 7 bases fitting TRBD1. The CDR3 is made up of 16 amino acids. V dropped 2 bases and J dropped 3; count of bases not matched to a gene: 9. Germline V gene sequence: CDR1 LNHNV, CDR2 YYDKDF (reference sequence). The CDR3 reads CATSRQDRIRDTEAFF. The CDR3 coding sequence is TGTGCCACCAGCAGACAGGACAGGATCCGGGACACTGAAGCTTTCTTT.

The J gene is TRBJ2-7, the V gene TRBV5-5; 15 nucleotides match TRBD2. The trim removed 0 bases at V and 7 bases at J, leaving 2 bases unmatched. The CDR3 is 15 residues long. Germline loops: CDR1 SGHKS, CDR2 YYEKEE (reference sequence). CDR3 sequence: CASSLVGLAGGEQYF. CDR3 nucleotides: TGTGCCAGCAGCTTGGTGGGACTAGCGGGGGGAGAGCAGTACTTC.

The CDR3 coding sequence is TGTGCCAGCAGCATTGAAGGACTATCCTACGAGCAGTACTTC. This gives the protein CASSIEGLSYEQYF. The gene calls are TRBV11-3 and TRBJ2-7; the D gene is possibly TRBD2 (6 bases). The CDR3 consists of 14 residues. Trimming shortened V by 5 bases and J by 1 base, and 12 bases separated the two germline ends. The germline V gene has CDR1 SGHNT and CDR2 YENEEA.

Remarks on this clone: Other nucleotide sequences from this sample produce the same CDR3. The chain couples TRBV3-1 (or the pseudogene TRBV3-2) to TRBJ2-7; the D is unclear. V was cut by 1 base and J by 3 bases, with 4 bases left in between. CDR1 is LGHDT and CDR2 is YNNKEL in the germline V gene (reference sequence). This CDR3 spans 12 amino acids. Written as DNA, the CDR3 is TGTGCCAGCAGCCAAGGAGGCTACGAGCAGTACTTC. Translated, it gives CASSQGGYEQYF.

The V call is TRBV7-9, the J call TRBJ2-1; 7 bases align to TRBD2. CDR3 length: 17 residues. Germline CDR1 and CDR2: SEHNR and FQNEAQ (reference sequence). V trimming: 3 bases; J trimming: 1 base; junction bases outside the gene matches: 9. The CDR3 DNA is TGTGCCAGCAGCTTCGGACTAGTCAAACTATCCTACAATGAGCAGTTCTTC. It yields the protein CASSFGLVKLSYNEQFF.

This chain joins TRBV13 and TRBJ2-3; TRBD2 matches at 7 bases. Germline assignment: CDR1 PRHDT and CDR2 FYEKMQ (reference sequence). This CDR3 contains 14 residues. After removal of 5 bases from V and 7 bases from J, the junction contained 9 bases not matched to a gene. The CDR3 reads CASSQRESSHTQYF. The CDR3 DNA is TGTGCCAGCAGCCAGCGGGAAAGTAGTCATACGCAGTATTTT.

This clone was found once. The chain employs TRBV9 and TRBJ1-2, with 7 bases lining up with TRBD1. Trimming cost V 3 bases and J 4 bases; bases outside gene matches: 6. Germline CDR1 reads SGDLS; CDR2 reads YYNGEE. The CDR3 extends over 14 amino acids. The CDR3 sequence is CASSAGTALYGYTF. Written as DNA, the CDR3 is TGTGCCAGCAGCGCCGGGACAGCACTCTATGGCTACACCTTC.